One sample yielded the 10 T cell receptor beta chains listed below, sequenced in a study of technical replicates of blood from a handful of donors. Sequencing used immunoSEQ multiplex PCR; TCRdb keeps in-frame clones, though not all of them. Counted here are 75,000 to 95,000 clones, approximately 89% occurring once; the ten biggest clones make up approximately 0.42%. Sequencing was done on a sample of T cells isolated from PBMCs. Receptor source: a human donor in good health.

The chain uses TRBV30 and TRBJ1-5, with D uncertain. V shed 4 bases and J shed 1 base, with 8 bases lying between them. This CDR3 comprises 13 residues. CDR1 and CDR2 (germline): GTSNPN, SVGIG (reference sequence). CDR3 amino acids: CAWTGLSNQPQHF. The CDR3 nucleotides read TGTGCCTGGACAGGCTTGAGCAATCAGCCCCAGCATTTT.

This chain links TRBV28 with TRBJ1-2, with unresolved D. Trimming left V 6 bases short and J 4 bases short, with 9 bases between. The CDR3 runs 12 residues. Germline loops: CDR1 MDHEN, CDR2 SYDVKM. DNA for the CDR3: TGTGCCAGCAGCTCCCTCGGCTATGGCTACACCTTC. It translates to CASSSLGYGYTF.

J is TRBJ1-2 and V is TRBV28; D gene unclear. Trimming left V 8 bases short and J 4 bases short, with 11 bases between. Germline CDR1 reads MDHEN; CDR2 reads SYDVKM. The CDR3 extends over 12 amino acids. CDR3 in amino acids: CASGTPLYGYTF. For the CDR3, the DNA is TGTGCCAGCGGTACTCCCCTCTATGGCTACACCTTC.

This CDR3 is CASSLSSYEQYF. CDR3 bases: TGTGCCAGCAGCCTTAGCTCCTACGAGCAGTACTTC. This sequence joins TRBV6-5 and TRBJ2-7; D not certain. Germline V gene sequence: CDR1 MNHEY, CDR2 SVGAGI. The V end was cut by 6 bases, the J end by 0 bases, with 6 bases between. The CDR3 has 12 amino acids.

The J gene is TRBJ2-7, the V gene TRBV11-3, with D possibly being TRBD1 (6 bases). Germline CDR1 and CDR2: SGHNT and YENEEA. Trimming removed 5 bases from V and 2 bases from J, with 13 bases in between. The CDR3 totals 14 residues. CDR3 sequence reads: CASSHGTLTYEQYF. As DNA, the CDR3 is TGTGCCAGCAGCCACGGGACACTTACCTACGAGCAGTACTTC.

The chain joins TRBV10-3 to TRBJ2-7; TRBD1 aligns across 7 bases. From germline, CDR1 is ENHRY and CDR2 SYGVKD. V lost 8 bases and J lost 1; bases outside the gene matches: 8. The CDR3 contains 14 residues. CDR3 coding DNA: TGTGCCATCCCCAGGGGGAGATTTTCCTACGAGCAGTACTTC. Its translation is CAIPRGRFSYEQYF.

The chain carries TRBV15 and TRBJ1-5; possible D gene TRBD1, 6 bases. The germline V and J ends were trimmed by 3 bases and 1 base, with 7 bases remaining between them. The CDR3 is 14 residues long. Germline V CDR1 and CDR2: LNHNV, YYDKDF (reference sequence). CDR3 nucleotide sequence: TGTGCCACCAGCAGCGGACAGAGCAATCAGCCCCAGCATTTT. This encodes CATSSGQSNQPQHF.

V and J are TRBV18 and TRBJ2-1, with TRBD1 matching over 8 bases. The germline V gene has CDR1 KGHSH and CDR2 LQKENI. Trimming at V came to 8 bases and at J to 6 bases, leaving 12 bases not matched to a gene. The CDR3 length is 15 residues. In DNA form, the CDR3 reads TGTGCCAGCCGTTACCCGGGACAGGCCTCCAATGAGCAGTTCTTC. Amino acid sequence: CASRYPGQASNEQFF.

The V and J genes are TRBV9 and TRBJ2-1; D gene ambiguous. In germline, CDR1 is SGDLS, CDR2 YYNGEE. The V and J ends lost 3 bases and 0 bases respectively, with 10 bases between them. This CDR3 contains 15 residues. CDR3 DNA: TGTGCCAGCAGCGGTTCAGGTTCCTCCTACAATGAGCAGTTCTTC. This translates into CASSGSGSSYNEQFF.

The chain links TRBV7-3 to TRBJ2-1, with D perhaps matching TRBD1 (5 bases). V lost 5 bases to trimming and J lost 2 bases, with 19 bases between them. CDR3 length equals 17 residues. Germline values: CDR1 SGHTA, CDR2 FQGTGA. The CDR3 nucleotides are TGTGCCAGCAGCCCGCCACCGACGACAGAGACCTACAATGAGCAGTTCTTC. It translates to CASSPPPTTETYNEQFF.